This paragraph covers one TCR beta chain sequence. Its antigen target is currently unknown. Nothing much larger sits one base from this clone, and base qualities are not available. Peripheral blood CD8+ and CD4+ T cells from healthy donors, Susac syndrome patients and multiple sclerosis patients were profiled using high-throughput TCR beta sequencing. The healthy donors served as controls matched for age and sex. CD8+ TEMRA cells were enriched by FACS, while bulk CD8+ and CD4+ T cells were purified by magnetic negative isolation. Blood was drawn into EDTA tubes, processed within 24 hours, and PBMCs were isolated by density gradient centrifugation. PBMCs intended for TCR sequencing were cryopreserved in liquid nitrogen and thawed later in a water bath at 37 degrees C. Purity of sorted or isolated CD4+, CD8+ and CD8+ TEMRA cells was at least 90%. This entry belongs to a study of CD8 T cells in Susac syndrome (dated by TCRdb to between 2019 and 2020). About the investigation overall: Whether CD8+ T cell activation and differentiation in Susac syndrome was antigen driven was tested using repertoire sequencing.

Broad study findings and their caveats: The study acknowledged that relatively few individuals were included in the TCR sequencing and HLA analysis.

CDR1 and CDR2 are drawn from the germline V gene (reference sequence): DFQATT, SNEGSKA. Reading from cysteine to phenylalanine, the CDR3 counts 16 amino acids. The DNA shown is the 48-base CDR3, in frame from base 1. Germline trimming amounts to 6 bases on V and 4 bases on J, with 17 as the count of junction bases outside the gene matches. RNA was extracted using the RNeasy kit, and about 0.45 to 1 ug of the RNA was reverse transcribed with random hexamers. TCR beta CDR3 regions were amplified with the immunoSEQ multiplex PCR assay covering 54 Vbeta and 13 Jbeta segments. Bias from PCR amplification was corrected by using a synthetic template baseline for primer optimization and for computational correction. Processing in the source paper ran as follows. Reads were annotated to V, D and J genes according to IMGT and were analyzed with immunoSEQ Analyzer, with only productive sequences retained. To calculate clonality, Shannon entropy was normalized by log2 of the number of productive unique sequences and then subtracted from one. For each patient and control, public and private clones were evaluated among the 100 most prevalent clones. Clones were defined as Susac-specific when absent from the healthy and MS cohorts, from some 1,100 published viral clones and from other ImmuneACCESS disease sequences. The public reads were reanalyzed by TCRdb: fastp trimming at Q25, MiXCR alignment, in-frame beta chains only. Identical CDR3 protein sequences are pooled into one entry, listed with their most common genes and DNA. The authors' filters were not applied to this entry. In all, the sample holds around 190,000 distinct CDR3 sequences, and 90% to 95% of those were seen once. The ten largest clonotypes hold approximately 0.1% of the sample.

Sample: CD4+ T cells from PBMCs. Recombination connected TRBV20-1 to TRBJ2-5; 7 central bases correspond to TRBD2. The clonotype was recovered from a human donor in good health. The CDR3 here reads CSAEAGPGGVGETQYF. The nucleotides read TGCAGTGCAGAGGCGGGTCCGGGAGGCGTCGGAGAGACCCAGTACTTC.